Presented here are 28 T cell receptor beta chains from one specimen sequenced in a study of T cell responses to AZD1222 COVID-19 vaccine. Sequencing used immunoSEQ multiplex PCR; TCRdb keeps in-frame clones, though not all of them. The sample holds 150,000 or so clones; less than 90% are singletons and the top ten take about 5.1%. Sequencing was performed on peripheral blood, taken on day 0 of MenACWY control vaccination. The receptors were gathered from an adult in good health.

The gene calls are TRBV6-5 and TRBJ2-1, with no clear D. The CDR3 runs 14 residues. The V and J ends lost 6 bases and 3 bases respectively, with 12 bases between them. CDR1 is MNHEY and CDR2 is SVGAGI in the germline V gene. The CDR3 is CASRAENLYNEQFF. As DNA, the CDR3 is TGTGCCAGCAGGGCCGAGAACCTCTACAATGAGCAGTTCTTC.

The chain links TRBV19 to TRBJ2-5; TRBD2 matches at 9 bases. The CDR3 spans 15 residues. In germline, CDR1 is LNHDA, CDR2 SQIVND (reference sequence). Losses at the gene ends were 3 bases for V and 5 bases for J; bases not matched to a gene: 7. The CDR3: CASSIGSGGSETQYF. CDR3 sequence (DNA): TGTGCCAGTAGTATTGGTAGCGGGGGTAGTGAGACCCAGTACTTC.

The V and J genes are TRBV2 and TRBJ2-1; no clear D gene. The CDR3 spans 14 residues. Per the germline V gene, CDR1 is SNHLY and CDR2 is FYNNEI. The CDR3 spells CATRNRPGWDEQFF. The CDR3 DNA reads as TGTGCAACTCGAAACCGACCCGGATGGGATGAGCAGTTCTTC.

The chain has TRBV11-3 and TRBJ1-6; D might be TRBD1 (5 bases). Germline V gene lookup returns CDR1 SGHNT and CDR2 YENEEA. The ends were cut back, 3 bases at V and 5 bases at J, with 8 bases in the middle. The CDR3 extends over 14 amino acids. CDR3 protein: CASSFSGNNSPLHF. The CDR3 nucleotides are TGTGCCAGCAGCTTCTCAGGGAATAATTCACCCCTCCACTTT.

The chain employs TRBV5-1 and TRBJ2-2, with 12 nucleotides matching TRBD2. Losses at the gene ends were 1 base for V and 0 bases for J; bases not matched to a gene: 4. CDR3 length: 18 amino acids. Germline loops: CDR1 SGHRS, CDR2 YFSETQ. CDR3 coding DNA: TGCGCCAGCAGCTTGTATGCTAGCGGGGGGGCGAACACCGGGGAGCTGTTTTTT. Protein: CASSLYASGGANTGELFF.

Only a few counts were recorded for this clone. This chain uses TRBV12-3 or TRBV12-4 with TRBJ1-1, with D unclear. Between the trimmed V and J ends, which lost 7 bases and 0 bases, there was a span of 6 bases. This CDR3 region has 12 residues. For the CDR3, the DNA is TGTGCCAGCAATCTCATGAACACTGAAGCTTTCTTT. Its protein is CASNLMNTEAFF.

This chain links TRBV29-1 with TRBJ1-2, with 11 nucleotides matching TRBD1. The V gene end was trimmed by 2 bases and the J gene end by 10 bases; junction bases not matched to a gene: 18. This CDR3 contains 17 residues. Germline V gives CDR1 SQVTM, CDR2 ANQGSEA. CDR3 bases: TGCAGCGTTGAACCCGGGACAGGGGGTCGACTGGAATCTGACTACACCTTC. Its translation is CSVEPGTGGRLESDYTF.

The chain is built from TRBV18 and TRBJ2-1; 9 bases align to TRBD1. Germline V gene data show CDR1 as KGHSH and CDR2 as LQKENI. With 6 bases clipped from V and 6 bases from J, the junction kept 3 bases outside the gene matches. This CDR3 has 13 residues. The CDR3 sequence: CASSETGGNEQFF. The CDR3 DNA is TGTGCCAGCTCGGAGACAGGGGGCAATGAGCAGTTCTTC.

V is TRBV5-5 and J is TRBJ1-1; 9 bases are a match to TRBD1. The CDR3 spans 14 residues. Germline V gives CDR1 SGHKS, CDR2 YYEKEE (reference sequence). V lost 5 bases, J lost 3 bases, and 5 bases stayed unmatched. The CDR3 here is CASSYRGLDTEAFF. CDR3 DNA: TGTGCCAGCAGTTACAGGGGGCTCGACACTGAAGCTTTCTTT.

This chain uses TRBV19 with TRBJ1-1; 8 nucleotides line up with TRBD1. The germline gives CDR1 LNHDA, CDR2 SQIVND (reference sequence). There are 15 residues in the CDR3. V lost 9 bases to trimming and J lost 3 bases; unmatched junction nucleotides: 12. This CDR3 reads CASNPINRGDTEAFF. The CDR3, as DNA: TGTGCCAGCAACCCAATAAACAGGGGGGACACTGAAGCTTTCTTT.

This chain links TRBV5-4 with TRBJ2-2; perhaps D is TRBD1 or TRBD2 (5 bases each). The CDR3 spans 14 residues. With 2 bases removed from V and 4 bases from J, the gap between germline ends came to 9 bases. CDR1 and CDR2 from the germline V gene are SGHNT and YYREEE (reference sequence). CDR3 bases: TGTGCCAGCAGCTTCCGGGGCGGCACCGGGGAGCTGTTTTTT. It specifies CASSFRGGTGELFF.

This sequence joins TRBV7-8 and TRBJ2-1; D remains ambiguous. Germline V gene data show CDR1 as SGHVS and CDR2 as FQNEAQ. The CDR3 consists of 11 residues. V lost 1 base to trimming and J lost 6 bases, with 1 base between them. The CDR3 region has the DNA TGTGCCAGCAGCTTAGGCAATGAGCAGTTCTTC. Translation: CASSLGNEQFF.

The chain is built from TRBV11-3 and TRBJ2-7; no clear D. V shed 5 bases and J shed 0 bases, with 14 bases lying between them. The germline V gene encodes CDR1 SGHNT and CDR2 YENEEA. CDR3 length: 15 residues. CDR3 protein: CASSAAEGSSYEQYF. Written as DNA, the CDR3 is TGTGCCAGCAGCGCCGCCGAAGGCAGCTCCTACGAGCAGTACTTC.

The CDR3 nucleotides are TGTGCCAGCAGCTTGGAAGGGAACTGGTACGAGCAGTACTTC. It yields the protein CASSLEGNWYEQYF. The V call is TRBV5-4, the J call TRBJ2-7; D call uncertain. Trimming shortened V by 0 bases and J by 4 bases, and 11 bases separated the two germline ends. CDR3 size: 14 residues. Germline lookup yields CDR1 SGHNT and CDR2 YYREEE (reference sequence).

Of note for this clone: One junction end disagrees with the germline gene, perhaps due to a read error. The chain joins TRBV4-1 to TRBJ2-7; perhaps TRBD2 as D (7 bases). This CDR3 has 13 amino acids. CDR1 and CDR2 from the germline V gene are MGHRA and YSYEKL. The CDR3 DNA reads TGCGCCAGCAGTCAAGGGGGGGATTACGAGCAGTACTTC. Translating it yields CASSQGGDYEQYF.

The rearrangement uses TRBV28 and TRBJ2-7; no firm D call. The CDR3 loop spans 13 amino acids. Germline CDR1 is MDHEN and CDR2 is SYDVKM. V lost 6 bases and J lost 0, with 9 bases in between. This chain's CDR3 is CASSPLNSYEQYV. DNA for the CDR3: TGTGCCAGCAGCCCTCTTAACTCCTACGAGCAGTACGTC.

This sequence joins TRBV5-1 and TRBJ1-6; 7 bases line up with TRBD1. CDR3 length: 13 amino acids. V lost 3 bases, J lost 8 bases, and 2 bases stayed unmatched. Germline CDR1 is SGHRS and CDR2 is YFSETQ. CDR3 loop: CASSYGQDSPLHF. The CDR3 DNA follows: TGCGCCAGCAGCTACGGACAGGATTCACCCCTCCACTTT.

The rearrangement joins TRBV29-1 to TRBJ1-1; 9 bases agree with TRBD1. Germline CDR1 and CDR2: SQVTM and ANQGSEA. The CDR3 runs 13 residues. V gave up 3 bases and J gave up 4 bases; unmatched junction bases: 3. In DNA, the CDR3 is TGCAGCGTTGATGTGGGACAGGGCACTGAAGCTTTCTTT. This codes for CSVDVGQGTEAFF. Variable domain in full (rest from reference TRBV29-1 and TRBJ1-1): SAVISQKPSRDICQRGTSLTIQCQVDSQVTMMFWYRQQPGQSLTLIATANQGSEATYESGFVIDKFPISRPNLTFSTLTVSNMSPEDSSIYLCSVDVGQGTEAFFGQGTRLTVV.

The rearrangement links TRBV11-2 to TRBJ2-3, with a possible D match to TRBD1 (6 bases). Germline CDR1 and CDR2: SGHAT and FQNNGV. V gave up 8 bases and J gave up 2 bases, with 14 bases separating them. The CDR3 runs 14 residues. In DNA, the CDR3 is TGTGCCAGCGAGAACACAGGGTTCACAGATACGCAGTATTTT. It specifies CASENTGFTDTQYF.

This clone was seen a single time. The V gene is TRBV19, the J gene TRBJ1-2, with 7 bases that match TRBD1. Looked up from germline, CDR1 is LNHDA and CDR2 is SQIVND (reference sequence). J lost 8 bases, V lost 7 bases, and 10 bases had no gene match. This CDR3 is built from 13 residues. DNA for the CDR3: TGTGCCAGTACCCCCACAGGGGTTGGCGGCTACACCTTC. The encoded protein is CASTPTGVGGYTF.

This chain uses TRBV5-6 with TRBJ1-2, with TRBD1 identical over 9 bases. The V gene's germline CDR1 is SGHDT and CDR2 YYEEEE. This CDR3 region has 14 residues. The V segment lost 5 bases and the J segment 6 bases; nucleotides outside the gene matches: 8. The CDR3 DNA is TGTGCCAGCAGTTTTCCCGGGACAGGGAATGGCTACACCTTC. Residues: CASSFPGTGNGYTF.

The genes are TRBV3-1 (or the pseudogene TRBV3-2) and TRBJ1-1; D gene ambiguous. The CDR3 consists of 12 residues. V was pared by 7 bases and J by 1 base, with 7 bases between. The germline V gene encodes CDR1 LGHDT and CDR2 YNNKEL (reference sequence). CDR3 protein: CASTRENTEAFF. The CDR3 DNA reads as TGTGCCAGCACCCGGGAGAACACTGAAGCTTTCTTT.

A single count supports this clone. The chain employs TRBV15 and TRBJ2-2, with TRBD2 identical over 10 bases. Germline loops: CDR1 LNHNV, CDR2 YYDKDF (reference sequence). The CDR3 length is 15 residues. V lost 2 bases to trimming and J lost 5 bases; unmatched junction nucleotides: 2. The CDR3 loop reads CATSRPGLATGELFF. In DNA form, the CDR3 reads TGTGCCACCAGCAGACCGGGACTAGCGACCGGGGAGCTGTTTTTT.

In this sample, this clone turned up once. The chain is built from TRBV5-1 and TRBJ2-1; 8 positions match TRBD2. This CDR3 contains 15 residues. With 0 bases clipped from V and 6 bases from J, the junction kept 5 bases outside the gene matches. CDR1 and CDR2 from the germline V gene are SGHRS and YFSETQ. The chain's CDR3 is CASSLVAGGPNEQFF. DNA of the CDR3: TGCGCCAGCAGCTTGGTTGCGGGAGGCCCCAATGAGCAGTTCTTC.

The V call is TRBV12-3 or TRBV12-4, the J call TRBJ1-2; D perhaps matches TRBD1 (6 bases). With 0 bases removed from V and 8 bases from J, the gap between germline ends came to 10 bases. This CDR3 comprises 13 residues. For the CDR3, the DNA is TGTGCCAGCAGTTTAGCGGCAGGGGACGGCTACACCTTC. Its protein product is CASSLAAGDGYTF.

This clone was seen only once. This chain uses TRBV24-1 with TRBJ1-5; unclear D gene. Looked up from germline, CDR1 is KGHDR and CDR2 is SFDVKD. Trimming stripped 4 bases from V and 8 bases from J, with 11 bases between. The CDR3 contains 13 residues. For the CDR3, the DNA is TGTGCCACCAGTGAGACATCTTGGGAGCCCCAGCATTTT. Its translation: CATSETSWEPQHF.

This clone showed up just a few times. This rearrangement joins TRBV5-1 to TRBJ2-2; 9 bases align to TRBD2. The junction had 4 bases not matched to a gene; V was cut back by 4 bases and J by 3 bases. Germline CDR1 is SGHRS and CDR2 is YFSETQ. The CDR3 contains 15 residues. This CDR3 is CASSQWTSDTGELFF. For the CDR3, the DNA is TGCGCCAGCAGCCAATGGACTAGCGACACCGGGGAGCTGTTTTTT.

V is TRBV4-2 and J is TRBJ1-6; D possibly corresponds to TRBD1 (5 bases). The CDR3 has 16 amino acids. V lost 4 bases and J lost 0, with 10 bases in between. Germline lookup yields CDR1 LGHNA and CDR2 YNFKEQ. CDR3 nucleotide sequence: TGTGCCAGCAGCCGCGGGGGGTCCTCCTATAATTCACCCCTCCACTTT. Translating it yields CASSRGGSSYNSPLHF.